Below, 6 T cell receptor beta chains from the same sample are listed, as sequenced in a study of shared clonotypes between healthy human individuals. Clones were sequenced by immunoSEQ multiplex PCR, and TCRdb holds only the in-frame ones, with some missing. The sample lists more than 2 million clones, roughly 94% occurring once. The sample comprised naive CD4+ T cells sorted from blood. Indicated subset: CD45RA+ positively selected. These receptors originate from a man younger than 35 in good health.

The V gene is TRBV5-1, the J gene TRBJ2-5; 7 bases align to TRBD2. V shed 7 bases and J 5 bases; nucleotides not matched to a gene: 8. CDR3 size: 13 residues. Germline CDR1 and CDR2: SGHRS and YFSETQ. The CDR3 loop reads CASCPSGWETQYF. The CDR3 DNA reads TGCGCCAGCTGTCCTAGCGGATGGGAGACCCAGTACTTC.

The genes are TRBV30 and TRBJ1-2, with D possibly matching TRBD1 (5 bases). Germline CDR1 reads GTSNPN; CDR2 reads SVGIG (reference sequence). Deletions cut 2 bases from V and 2 bases from J, with 12 bases between. This CDR3 is 14 amino acids long. CDR3 in DNA: TGTGCCTGGAGTCTAGGGGCCCGAAACTATGGCTACACCTTC. It yields the protein CAWSLGARNYGYTF.

The CDR3 DNA follows: TGTGCTTTCAGGGGGGTAAGCTATAATTCACCCCTCCACTTT. This gives the protein CAFRGVSYNSPLHF. This sequence joins TRBV5-4 and TRBJ1-6, with TRBD1 matching 7 bases. CDR1 is SGHNT, CDR2 YYREEE, per germline (reference sequence). This CDR3 has 14 residues. The complete variable domain, with remaining parts taken from reference TRBV5-4 and TRBJ1-6, reads ETGVTQSPTHLIKTRGQQVTLRCSSQSGHNTVSWYQQALGQGPQFIFQYYREEENGRGNFPPRFSGLQFPNYSSELNVNALELDDSALYLCAFRGVSYNSPLHFGNGTRLTVT.

In DNA, the CDR3 is TGTGCCAGCAGTATGACAGGGTTGTTTACAGATACGCAGTATTTT. It yields the protein CASSMTGLFTDTQYF. This sequence joins TRBV2 and TRBJ2-3, with 7 positions matching TRBD1. Germline lookup yields CDR1 SNHLY and CDR2 FYNNEI. Unmatched junction bases numbered 8, after V lost 5 bases and J lost 3 bases. This CDR3 region has 15 residues.

The genes are TRBV15 and TRBJ1-5; tentative D call: TRBD1 (6 bases). The germline V gene encodes CDR1 LNHNV and CDR2 YYDKDF (reference sequence). CDR3 size: 14 residues. The germline V and J ends were trimmed by 4 bases and 5 bases, with 12 bases remaining between them. In DNA, the CDR3 is TGTGCCACCAGCAACCAGGGGAGTTATCAGCCCCAGCATTTT. It codes for CATSNQGSYQPQHF.

This clone appeared a single time. The rearrangement links TRBV5-1 to TRBJ1-1; D uncertain. Germline V lookup: CDR1 SGHRS, CDR2 YFSETQ. The ends were cut back, 4 bases at V and 4 bases at J, with 17 bases in the middle. The CDR3 loop spans 15 amino acids. Here the CDR3 DNA reads TGCGCCAGCAGCCCAGGTGGTCGGGGAGGCACTGAAGCTTTCTTT. It is translated as CASSPGGRGGTEAFF. Based on the CDR3 plus reference TRBV5-1 and TRBJ1-1, the full variable domain is KAGVTQTPRYLIKTRGQQVTLSCSPISGHRSVSWYQQTPGQGLQFLFEYFSETQRNKGNFPGRFSGRQFSNSRSEMNVSTLELGDSALYLCASSPGGRGGTEAFFGQGTRLTVV.